Listed below are T cell receptor beta chains from one sample, sequenced in a study of sequential checkpoint blockade in melanoma. Produced via immunoSEQ multiplex PCR; TCRdb's table is partial and in-frame only. The table includes some 8,000 clones, under 30% detected once. The source material was tumor tissue (inferred from file names), sampled from a patient given nivolumab and ipilimumab in sequence. These receptors all come from a human donor with melanoma. Both conserved end residues are trimmed from each CDR3. For some rows the clone size is stated as once, few or many, or as a class when expanded; others skip it.

clone_size,v_call,cdr3_aa
.,TRBV29-1,SVTGAGTDTQY
.,TRBV6-8,ASRPSLASTDTQY
.,TRBV11-3,ASSEGQTTYTQY
few,TRBV9,ASSPSPGQGQRDTIY
few,TRBV30,AWKSWGNSPLH
.,TRBV18,ASSPSAVQETQY
.,TRBV5-1,ASSLSPTSPDGYT
many,TRBV11-3,ASSLHSPQTGFPEQY
.,TRBV23-1,ASSRQGISYNEQF
many,TRBV7-4,ASSSDSKPGYT
.,TRBV15,ATSRGGQTNTGELF
.,TRBV19,ASKGPGEYGYT
many,TRBV11-3,ASSPEGLNTEAF